Shown below are 10 T cell receptor beta chains from a single sample sequenced in a study of blood T cell repertoires in COVID-19. Clones were read by immunoSEQ multiplex PCR, and TCRdb kept only the in-frame ones, dropping some. The sample records about 81,000 clones, 91% being singletons. The specimen was peripheral blood. The source of these receptors is a woman aged 45-60 years in a cohort sampled during active COVID-19.

This chain connects TRBV2 to TRBJ2-7; possibly TRBD2 for D (5 bases). Germline V gene lookup returns CDR1 SNHLY and CDR2 FYNNEI. The CDR3 is 13 amino acids. V gave up 5 bases and J gave up 3 bases, with 11 bases separating them. CDR3 sequence (DNA): TGTGCCAGCAGTTGGGAGCGCGGCTACGAGCAGTACTTC. Protein product: CASSWERGYEQYF.

V gene TRBV7-9 combines with J gene TRBJ1-2, with a weak D call TRBD1 (6 bases). CDR1 and CDR2 (germline): SEHNR, FQNEAQ (reference sequence). V was clipped by 2 bases and J by 6 bases, with 16 bases between them. CDR3 length: 15 residues. CDR3 in DNA: TGTGCCAGCAGCTTATCGAGTCTGGGGGCGGATGGCTACACCTTC. Translation: CASSLSSLGADGYTF.

The CDR3 reads CASSQDRWAGNGYTF. The CDR3, as DNA: TGCGCCAGCAGCCAAGATCGGTGGGCAGGGAATGGCTACACCTTC. The chain links TRBV4-1 to TRBJ1-2, with D maybe TRBD1 (5 bases). The germline V and J ends were trimmed by 0 bases and 6 bases, with 14 bases remaining between them. The CDR3 contains 15 residues. The germline CDR1 and CDR2 sequences are MGHRA and YSYEKL.

This clone was seen just once. The rearrangement links TRBV29-1 to TRBJ2-3, with D perhaps TRBD1 (5 bases). The CDR3 contains 14 residues. Deletions cut 1 base from V and 6 bases from J, with 14 bases between. Germline V lookup: CDR1 SQVTM, CDR2 ANQGSEA. As DNA, the CDR3 is TGCAGCGTTGAAGGGGGCGCAAATGCGGATACGCAGTATTTT. Amino acid sequence: CSVEGGANADTQYF.

The rearrangement links TRBV10-1 to TRBJ1-3; D may be TRBD1 (6 bases). The CDR3 length is 14 residues. The V gene lost 3 bases and the J gene lost 7 bases, with 13 bases spanning the gap. Per the germline V gene, CDR1 is WNHNN and CDR2 is SYGVQD (reference sequence). The CDR3 sequence is CASSDGQIGNTIYF. CDR3 DNA: TGCGCCAGCAGTGACGGACAGATTGGGAACACCATATATTTT.

V and J are TRBV27 and TRBJ2-3; 7 positions agree with TRBD1. The CDR3 sequence is 14 residues long. V lost 7 bases, J lost 3 bases, and 7 bases stayed unmatched. The V gene's germline CDR1 is MNHEY and CDR2 SMNVEV (reference sequence). CDR3 sequence reads: CASNRGLGTDTQYF. Here the CDR3 DNA reads TGTGCCAGCAACAGGGGTCTGGGGACAGATACGCAGTATTTT.

The chain has TRBV7-8 and TRBJ1-3; D is unclear. The V and J ends lost 1 base and 0 bases respectively, with 10 bases between them. Germline CDR1 and CDR2: SGHVS and FQNEAQ. This CDR3 contains 16 residues. In nucleotides, the CDR3 is TGTGCCAGCAGCTTAGGCGGGCTAAACTCTGGAAACACCATATATTTT. Its translation is CASSLGGLNSGNTIYF.

This clone has only one observation. The rearrangement joins TRBV6-6 to TRBJ1-4; 8 bases agree with TRBD1. There are 15 residues in the CDR3. Unmatched junction bases numbered 13, after V lost 8 bases and J lost 8 bases. Looked up from germline, CDR1 is MNHNY and CDR2 is SVGAGI (reference sequence). The CDR3 DNA reads as TGTGCCAGCCACCAACGCAGGGGGCGTGAGGAAAAACTGTTTTTT. Its translation is CASHQRRGREEKLFF.

The CDR3 sequence is CASSLGAGQDGTYGYTF. CDR3 bases: TGTGCCAGCAGCTTGGGAGCGGGACAGGACGGAACCTATGGCTACACCTTC. The gene calls are TRBV7-9 and TRBJ1-2, with 8 bases that match TRBD1. J lost 4 bases, V lost 3 bases, and 13 bases had no gene match. Germline lookup yields CDR1 SEHNR and CDR2 FQNEAQ (reference sequence). This CDR3 has 17 residues.

The chain carries TRBV19 and TRBJ2-3; 11 bases match TRBD1. Germline loops: CDR1 LNHDA, CDR2 SQIVND (reference sequence). J gave up 5 bases and V 6 bases, and 7 bases lay outside the gene matches. The length of the CDR3 is 15 residues. CDR3 sequence: CASRGRTGGRDTQYF. CDR3 sequence (DNA): TGTGCCAGTAGGGGAAGGACAGGGGGCAGAGATACGCAGTATTTT.